This T cell receptor beta chain was found in a study of T cells after yellow fever vaccination. The germline V and J ends were trimmed by 6 bases and 3 bases, with 15 bases remaining between them. The CDR3 extends over 14 amino acids. Germline loops: CDR1 MNHNS, CDR2 SASEGT. Generation of TCR cDNA used 5'RACE template switching (which added a universal primer site and UMIs). In TCRdb, the 5' RACE reads were re-called with MiXCR into one record per CDR3 protein. The table has 300,000 to 400,000 distinct CDR3 sequences, roughly 6.1% seen once. This clonotype was sampled from a man aged 25 to 40 who received the YFV17D yellow fever vaccine. The chain couples TRBV6-1 to TRBJ2-7; D is undetermined. The sample here was PBMCs, taken 5 days after the yellow fever booster vaccination. The CDR3 reads CASRMQDSFYEQYF. The CDR3, as DNA: TGTGCCAGCAGAATGCAGGATTCCTTCTACGAGCAGTACTTC.